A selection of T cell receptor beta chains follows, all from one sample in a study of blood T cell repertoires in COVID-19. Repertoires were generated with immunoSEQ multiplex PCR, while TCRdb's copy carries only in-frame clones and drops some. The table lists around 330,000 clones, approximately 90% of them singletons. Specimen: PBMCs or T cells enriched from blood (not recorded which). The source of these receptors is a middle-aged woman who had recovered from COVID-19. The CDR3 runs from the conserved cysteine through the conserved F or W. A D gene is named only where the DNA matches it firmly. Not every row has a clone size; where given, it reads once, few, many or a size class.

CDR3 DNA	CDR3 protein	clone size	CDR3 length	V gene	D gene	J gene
TGTGCCAGCAGCTCGACTAGCGGGGGGACCTACGAGCAGTACTTC	CASSSTSGGTYEQYF	NA	15	TRBV7-2	TRBD2	TRBJ2-7
TGTGCCAGTAGCAAGGGACTAGCGGGGGGTTACAATGAGCAGTTCTTC	CASSKGLAGGYNEQFF	NA	16	TRBV19	TRBD2	TRBJ2-1
TGTGCCAGCAGTTCACAGGGTACCTACGAGCAGTACTTC	CASSSQGTYEQYF	NA	13	TRBV6-5	NA	TRBJ2-7
TGTGCCAGCAGTACCTCCCCGGGGAACTATGGCTACACCTTC	CASSTSPGNYGYTF	NA	14	TRBV28	NA	TRBJ1-2
TGTGCCAGCAGCTTGATAGCGGGGGGGCCGAAGGAGCAGTACTTC	CASSLIAGGPKEQYF	NA	15	TRBV7-2	TRBD2	TRBJ2-7
TGTGCCAGCAGCGTAGATCTGGGGGCAAATGAGCAGTTCTTC	CASSVDLGANEQFF	NA	14	TRBV9	NA	TRBJ2-1
TGTGCCAGCAGCTTAGTTAGGGGGAGATCCTACAATGAGCAGTTCTTC	CASSLVRGRSYNEQFF	NA	16	TRBV7-3	NA	TRBJ2-1
TGTGCCAGCAGCTCCCCTAGCTCCTACGAGCAGTACTTC	CASSSPSSYEQYF	once	13	TRBV7-2	NA	TRBJ2-7
TGTGCCAGCAGTCACTTAGGGACGGGACAACTAAAGACCCAGTACTTC	CASSHLGTGQLKTQYF	NA	16	TRBV27	NA	TRBJ2-5
TGTGCCAGCAGGGTAGCGGACAATGAGCAGTTCTTC	CASRVADNEQFF	NA	12	TRBV11-2	NA	TRBJ2-1
TGTGCCAGCGCCGGGTACACCGGGGAGCTGTTTTTT	CASAGYTGELFF	NA	12	TRBV28	NA	TRBJ2-2
TGCGCCAGCAGCTTGGGGCTGACCGTCGAATCGGGAGAAGCTTTCTTT	CASSLGLTVESGEAFF	NA	16	TRBV5-1	NA	TRBJ1-1
TGTGCCAGCTCGGACAGTTCGAACACCGGGGAGCTGTTTTTT	CASSDSSNTGELFF	NA	14	TRBV18	NA	TRBJ2-2
TGTGCCAGCAGTCGAACCGGGACAGGGGGTTGGGAGCAGTACTTC	CASSRTGTGGWEQYF	NA	15	TRBV6-2/TRBV6-3	TRBD1	TRBJ2-7
TGTGCCAGCAGCACGAACAGGGAAAACTATGGCTACACCTTC	CASSTNRENYGYTF	NA	14	TRBV7-8	NA	TRBJ1-2
TGTGCCAGCGAAGGGGCGAGGGAGACCCAGTACTTC	CASEGARETQYF	NA	12	TRBV18	NA	TRBJ2-5
TGTGCCAGCAGTTTGGTACAGAACGAGCAGTACTTC	CASSLVQNEQYF	NA	12	TRBV12-3/TRBV12-4	NA	TRBJ2-7
TGTGCCAGCAGCCCAACTAGCGTTGAAGACGAGCAGTACTTC	CASSPTSVEDEQYF	NA	14	TRBV7-2	TRBD2	TRBJ2-7